Listed below are T cell receptor beta chains from one sample, sequenced in a study of T cells in Graves' hyperthyroidism and ophthalmopathy. From the multiplex PCR reads, TCRdb called clonotypes with MiXCR, one entry per CDR3 protein. The sample shows around 600,000 distinct CDR3 sequences, 45% of them seen only once. Material: peripheral blood or thyroid tissue (not recorded which). All receptors derive from an adult man with Graves' disease, either hyperthyroidism or ophthalmopathy (not recorded which). Each CDR3 is given with its conserved first and last residue. The order of the fields is J gene, V gene, D gene, clone size, CDR3 DNA, CDR3 protein. The D gene is left open where the match is weak. Rows give clone size only sometimes, using once, few, many, or a class for an expanded clone.

>TRBJ1-1|TRBV12-3/TRBV12-4|TRBD1|few
TGTGCCAGCAGTCCCGGGGACAGGGGCGGTGAAGCTTTCTTT
CASSPGDRGGEAFF
>TRBJ2-2|TRBV12-3/TRBV12-4|.|.
TGTGCCAGCAGTTTTGGCGGCTACACCGGGGAGCTGTTTTTT
CASSFGGYTGELFF
>TRBJ1-1|TRBV12-3/TRBV12-4|.|.
TGTGCCAGCAGCCTAAGTCACTCAGAAGCTTTCTTT
CASSLSHSEAFF
>TRBJ2-2|TRBV2|TRBD2|.
TGTGCCAGCAGCCAGGGACTAGCGACGAGCACCGGGGAGCTGTTTTTT
CASSQGLATSTGELFF
>TRBJ1-1|TRBV7-9|.|many
TGTGCCAGCGAGGGGAACACTGAAGCTTTCTTT
CASEGNTEAFF
>TRBJ1-1|TRBV7-6|TRBD1|.
TGTGCCAGCAGTTTTCAGGGGGCGTCTGAAGCTTTCTTT
CASSFQGASEAFF
>TRBJ1-5|TRBV7-8|.|few
TGTGCCAGTAGGGGGATCCAGCCCCAGCATTTT
CASRGIQPQHF
>TRBJ1-1|TRBV29-1|.|.
TGCAGCGTGCAGGGCGGGGTGGAAGCTTTCTTT
CSVQGGVEAFF
>TRBJ1-1|TRBV29-1|TRBD1|once
TGCAGCTTGTCTCTAGAGGGGGCCGGAGCTTTCTTT
CSLSLEGAGAFF
>TRBJ1-2|TRBV6-1|.|.
TGTGCCAGCAGCCAAGCGAGGGGATACGGCTACACCTTC
CASSQARGYGYTF
>TRBJ1-5|TRBV7-2|TRBD1|.
TGTGCCAGCAGCTTGAGACCCCCGGGACAGGGAAGTGGCAATCAGCCCCAGCATTTT
CASSLRPPGQGSGNQPQHF
>TRBJ2-7|TRBV7-9|.|.
TGTGCCAGCAGCTTAGGGACAGATCGCTACGAGCAGTACTTC
CASSLGTDRYEQYF
>TRBJ1-1|TRBV2|TRBD1|few
TGTGCCAGCAGTTCCCGACAGGGCAAGAACACTGAAGCTTTCTTT
CASSSRQGKNTEAFF
>TRBJ1-2|TRBV29-1|.|.
TGCAGCGCAATGACAGCGGACAGCAGATCCTTC
CSAMTADSRSF
>TRBJ2-5|TRBV7-9|.|many
TGTGCCAGCAGCTATGGGAGCGGAGGGGAGACCCAGTACTTC
CASSYGSGGETQYF
>TRBJ1-2|TRBV6-6|TRBD1|.
TGTGCCAGCAGCCCTAGACAGGGAGACGATGGCTACACCTTC
CASSPRQGDDGYTF
>TRBJ1-1|TRBV7-9|.|many
TGTGCCAGCAGCTTAGCCCAATACACTGAAGCTTTCTTT
CASSLAQYTEAFF
>TRBJ2-5|TRBV7-8|.|many
TGTGCCAGCAGCTTAGCGGCCCAATGGCCCAGGGCCCAGTACTTC
CASSLAAQWPRAQYF
>TRBJ2-5|TRBV2|TRBD2|many
TGCGCCAGCCGCGGGACTAGCGGGGGCCAAGAGACCCAGTACTTC
CASRGTSGGQETQYF